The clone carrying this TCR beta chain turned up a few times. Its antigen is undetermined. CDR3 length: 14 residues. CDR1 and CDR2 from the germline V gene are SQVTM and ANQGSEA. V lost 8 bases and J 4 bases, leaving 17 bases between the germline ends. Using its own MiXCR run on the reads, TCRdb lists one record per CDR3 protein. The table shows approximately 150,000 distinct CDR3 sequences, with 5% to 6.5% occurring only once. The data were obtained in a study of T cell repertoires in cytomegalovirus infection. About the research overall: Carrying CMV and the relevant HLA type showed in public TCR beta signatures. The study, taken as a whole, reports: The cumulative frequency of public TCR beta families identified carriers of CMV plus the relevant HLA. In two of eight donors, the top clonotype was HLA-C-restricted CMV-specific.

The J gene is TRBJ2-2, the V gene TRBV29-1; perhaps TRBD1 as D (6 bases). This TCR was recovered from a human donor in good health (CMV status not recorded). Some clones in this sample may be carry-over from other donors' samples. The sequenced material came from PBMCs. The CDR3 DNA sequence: TGCAGCTTTACAGGGTTATCCGTCACCGGGGAGCTGTTTTTT. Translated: CSFTGLSVTGELFF.